Shown below are 21 T cell receptor beta chains from a single sample sequenced in a study of beta chain features in type 1 diabetes. The whole isolated RNA underwent reverse transcription, so sequencing captured expressed TCRB transcripts. Libraries were prepared by immunoSEQ multiplex PCR; TCRdb keeps only in-frame clonotypes and omits some of them. Of around 250,000 clones listed, about 24% are singletons. Study conclusions and caveats: When Type 1 diabetes patients were examined, their TCRB CDR3s proved moderately but significantly shorter in all four CD4+ subsets.

These receptors lack a known antigen. The sequenced sample was naive CD4+ T cells from blood. The receptors here all came from a woman aged 25 to 45 with type 1 diabetes.

The chain has TRBV2 and TRBJ2-1; a weak D match, TRBD2 (6 bases). V shed 3 bases and J shed 8 bases, with 11 bases lying between them. Germline V gives CDR1 SNHLY, CDR2 FYNNEI. This CDR3 spans 13 amino acids. CDR3 DNA: TGTGCCAGCAGTGATTGGGGGGAGGATGAGCAGTTCTTC. Translating it yields CASSDWGEDEQFF.

This chain connects TRBV5-1 to TRBJ2-1; TRBD2 aligns across 7 bases. The CDR3 runs to 16 residues. Per germline, CDR1 SGHRS and CDR2 YFSETQ. With V trimmed by 0 bases and J by 4 bases, 7 bases remained unmatched. The CDR3 bases are TGCGCCAGCAGCTTGGGCCTAGCGGCCCTTTACAATGAGCAGTTCTTC. This encodes CASSLGLAALYNEQFF.

The rearrangement uses TRBV28 and TRBJ2-1; TRBD1 might be the D (6 bases). The CDR3 length is 15 residues. Germline loops: CDR1 MDHEN, CDR2 SYDVKM. V was pared by 6 bases and J by 7 bases, with 19 bases between. The CDR3 sequence: CASSLAGTRANEQFF. CDR3 nucleotide sequence: TGTGCCAGCAGCCTCGCCGGGACACGGGCTAATGAGCAGTTCTTC.

The J gene is TRBJ2-2, the V gene TRBV25-1, with D maybe TRBD2 (6 bases). The CDR3 runs to 15 residues. The germline V gene has CDR1 MGHDK and CDR2 SYGVNS. V was trimmed by 3 bases and J by 7 bases, leaving 15 bases between them. The chain's CDR3 is CASSDPRGIYGELFF. CDR3 DNA: TGTGCCAGCAGTGACCCACGCGGGATTTACGGGGAGCTGTTTTTT.

CDR3 amino acids: CAWSVRGLQPQHF. CDR3 coding DNA: TGTGCCTGGAGTGTGCGGGGGCTTCAGCCCCAGCATTTT. The rearrangement links TRBV30 to TRBJ1-5, with a weak D call TRBD1 (6 bases). CDR1 and CDR2 (germline): GTSNPN, SVGIG (reference sequence). CDR3 length equals 13 residues. Deletions cut 0 bases from V and 6 bases from J, with 9 bases between.

This chain links TRBV5-1 with TRBJ2-1, with 9 bases identical to TRBD2. V lost 0 bases and J lost 4; bases outside the gene matches: 5. Germline V gene sequence: CDR1 SGHRS, CDR2 YFSETQ. The CDR3 consists of 16 residues. The CDR3 nucleotides read TGCGCCAGCAGCTTGGCCGCGGGAGGGTGGTACAATGAGCAGTTCTTC. This gives the protein CASSLAAGGWYNEQFF.

In DNA, the CDR3 is TGTGCCAGCAGCATAGACAGGGTGAATGAGCAGTTCTTC. Its translation: CASSIDRVNEQFF. This chain uses TRBV7-6 with TRBJ2-1; 7 nucleotides align to TRBD1. The CDR3 is made up of 13 amino acids. V lost 5 bases, J lost 7 bases, and 5 bases stayed unmatched. CDR1 SGHVS and CDR2 FNYEAQ come from the germline V gene.

This clone was picked up a small number of times. V and J are TRBV9 and TRBJ2-1; 8 positions match TRBD1. The CDR3 runs to 16 residues. The V gene's germline CDR1 is SGDLS and CDR2 YYNGEE. J gave up 3 bases and V 4 bases, and 9 bases lay outside the gene matches. CDR3 coding DNA: TGTGCCAGCAGCCTCCTAGGACAGGGATACTACAATGAGCAGTTCTTC. Amino acids: CASSLLGQGYYNEQFF.

This chain connects TRBV2 to TRBJ2-2, with 7 bases identical to TRBD2. The V gene end was trimmed by 3 bases and the J gene end by 7 bases; junction bases not matched to a gene: 5. Germline V gives CDR1 SNHLY, CDR2 FYNNEI. The CDR3 spans 14 residues. The CDR3, as DNA: TGTGCCAGCAGTGAGTGGCGGGAGTACGGGGAGCTGTTTTTT. This gives the protein CASSEWREYGELFF.

This clone has more than one count but fewer than ten. J is TRBJ1-5 and V is TRBV6-5; D is unresolved. Looked up from germline, CDR1 is MNHEY and CDR2 is SVGAGI. The CDR3 spans 14 residues. V dropped 6 bases and J dropped 8 bases, with 17 bases sitting between them. For the CDR3, the DNA is TGTGCCAGCAGCCGGGGTGAGGGAAGGGAGCCCCAGCATTTT. Translation: CASSRGEGREPQHF.

As DNA, the CDR3 is TGTGCCAGCAGCGTGGGGGGGGACGACACTGAAGCTTTCTTT. Protein product: CASSVGGDDTEAFF. This chain uses TRBV9 with TRBJ1-1, with D perhaps TRBD1 (5 bases). The CDR3 runs 14 residues. Trimming shortened V by 2 bases and J by 3 bases, and 11 bases separated the two germline ends. Germline values: CDR1 SGDLS, CDR2 YYNGEE.

This chain connects TRBV18 to TRBJ2-1; 7 nucleotides align to TRBD2. From germline, CDR1 is KGHSH and CDR2 LQKENI. V lost 3 bases and J lost 2; bases outside the gene matches: 4. The CDR3 length is 15 residues. CDR3 sequence (DNA): TGTGCCAGCTCACCTTCTAGCGGCGCCTACAATGAGCAGTTCTTC. Residues: CASSPSSGAYNEQFF. Looking up the rest from reference TRBV18 and TRBJ2-1 gives the full variable domain: NAGVMQNPRHLVRRRGQEARLRCSPMKGHSHVYWYRQLPEEGLKFMVYLQKENIIDESGMPKERFSAEFPKEGPSILRIQQVVRGDSAAYFCASSPSSGAYNEQFFGPGTRLTVL.

This clone has only a few counts. CDR3 amino acids: CASSPPGYTGELFF. Written as DNA, the CDR3 is TGTGCCAGCAGCCCTCCGGGGTACACCGGGGAGCTGTTTTTT. V gene TRBV4-2 combines with J gene TRBJ2-2; TRBD2 might be the D (5 bases). Germline V CDR1 and CDR2: LGHNA, YNFKEQ. V was pared by 4 bases and J by 3 bases, with 9 bases between. The CDR3 contains 14 residues.

This clone has only a few counts. V and J are TRBV7-2 and TRBJ2-5; D might be TRBD1 (6 bases). The CDR3 has 14 amino acids. V gave up 1 base and J gave up 5 bases, with 11 bases separating them. The germline CDR1 and CDR2 sequences are SGHTA and FQGNSA. The CDR3 region is CASSLGGGSETQYF. The DNA of the CDR3 is TGTGCCAGCAGCTTAGGAGGGGGTAGCGAGACCCAGTACTTC.

The table lists this clone with a few counts. CDR3 region: CSVEEFGGVGGYTF. CDR3 coding DNA: TGCAGCGTTGAAGAGTTTGGGGGGGTAGGTGGCTACACCTTC. The chain combines TRBV29-1 with TRBJ1-2; the D gene is possibly TRBD1 (5 bases). V was trimmed by 0 bases and J by 7 bases, leaving 15 bases between them. The CDR3 length is 14 residues. Germline loops: CDR1 SQVTM, CDR2 ANQGSEA.

This clone came up a few times. The rearrangement links TRBV30 to TRBJ1-5; D is unresolved. Germline CDR1 reads GTSNPN; CDR2 reads SVGIG (reference sequence). With 3 bases removed from V and 6 bases from J, the gap between germline ends came to 12 bases. The CDR3 contains 13 residues. CDR3 sequence reads: CAWSHGVGQPQHF. For the CDR3, the DNA is TGTGCCTGGAGCCACGGAGTGGGTCAGCCCCAGCATTTT.

The genes are TRBV7-3 and TRBJ2-6; TRBD1 matches 8 bases. V shed 2 bases and J 0 bases; nucleotides not matched to a gene: 3. The CDR3 length is 17 residues. Germline V gene lookup returns CDR1 SGHTA and CDR2 FQGTGA. The CDR3 here is CASSLGQGGSGANVLTF. DNA for the CDR3: TGTGCCAGCAGCTTAGGACAGGGCGGCTCTGGGGCCAACGTCCTGACTTTC.

In its sample, this clone was seen a few times. The J gene is TRBJ2-5, the V gene TRBV27; 13 bases map to TRBD2. In germline, CDR1 is MNHEY, CDR2 SMNVEV (reference sequence). V was clipped by 4 bases and J by 4 bases; unmatched bases: 12. The CDR3 is made up of 18 amino acids. The CDR3 reads CASSSTPLLAGGRETQYF. The CDR3 bases are TGTGCCAGCAGTTCCACCCCACTACTAGCGGGAGGGCGAGAGACCCAGTACTTC.

The V call is TRBV28, the J call TRBJ1-2; 7 positions match TRBD1. The CDR3 has 14 residues. The germline V gene encodes CDR1 MDHEN and CDR2 SYDVKM. Germline trimming cut 4 bases from V and 6 bases from J; bases unmatched to any gene: 8. The chain's CDR3 is CASSSQTGMDGYTF. In DNA, the CDR3 is TGTGCCAGCAGTTCGCAGACAGGGATGGATGGCTACACCTTC.

The J gene is TRBJ2-7, the V gene TRBV30, with D uncertain. With 2 bases removed from V and 6 bases from J, the gap between germline ends came to 11 bases. Germline CDR1 GTSNPN, CDR2 SVGIG (reference sequence). The CDR3 covers 12 residues. The CDR3 loop reads CAWSLTYSEQYF. CDR3 DNA sequence: TGTGCCTGGAGTTTGACATACAGCGAGCAGTACTTC.

Only a few counts were recorded for this clone. Other DNA sequences within the sample encode an identical CDR3. This chain joins TRBV7-9 and TRBJ1-5, with a possible D match to TRBD1 (5 bases). Germline CDR1 and CDR2: SEHNR and FQNEAQ (reference sequence). The CDR3 is 14 residues long. V gave up 3 bases and J gave up 0 bases, with 6 bases separating them. This CDR3 is CASSLTDSNQPQHF. CDR3 sequence (DNA): TGTGCCAGCAGCTTGACAGATAGCAATCAGCCCCAGCATTTT.